The 21 T cell receptor beta chains in this list originate from one sample, sequenced in a study of blood T cell repertoires in COVID-19. Repertoires were generated with immunoSEQ multiplex PCR, while TCRdb's copy carries only in-frame clones and drops some. The sample comprises 150,000 or so clones, about 81% of which are singletons, and about a tenth rests with the top ten. Sequencing was carried out using peripheral blood. The receptor source for this set is a human donor in a cohort sampled during active COVID-19.

This clone was observed a few times. The chain recombines TRBV6-5 with TRBJ2-1, with D possibly TRBD1 on 6 matching bases. The CDR3 runs 13 residues. The V and J ends lost 7 bases and 4 bases respectively, with 11 bases between them. Per germline, CDR1 MNHEY and CDR2 SVGAGI. CDR3 bases: TGTGCCAGCATTCTAGACAGGTACAATGAGCAGTTCTTC. This codes for CASILDRYNEQFF.

This clone was seen only a few times. V and J are TRBV4-3 and TRBJ2-3; TRBD1 aligns across 8 bases. The junction had 9 bases not matched to a gene; V was cut back by 5 bases and J by 5 bases. The germline V gene encodes CDR1 LGHNA and CDR2 YSLEER. The length of the CDR3 is 15 residues. The CDR3 is CASSKAGTGQDTQYF. The CDR3 nucleotides read TGCGCCAGCAGCAAGGCCGGGACAGGACAAGATACGCAGTATTTT.

V is TRBV7-2 and J is TRBJ1-1; unclear D gene. This CDR3 has 13 amino acids. V gave up 4 bases and J gave up 1 base, with 7 bases separating them. CDR1 is SGHTA, CDR2 FQGNSA, per germline. CDR3 coding DNA: TGTGCCAGCAGCTCCCGACAGAACACTGAAGCTTTCTTT. It yields the protein CASSSRQNTEAFF.

The gene calls are TRBV2 and TRBJ2-7; D not resolved. V lost 1 base and J lost 6, with 13 bases in between. Per the germline V gene, CDR1 is SNHLY and CDR2 is FYNNEI. The CDR3 is 14 residues long. DNA for the CDR3: TGTGCCAGCAGTGAAGGAGGATTGTCCCTCGAGCAGTACTTC. As protein: CASSEGGLSLEQYF.

This clone was seen once. The J gene is TRBJ2-7, the V gene TRBV4-3, with 10 bases that match TRBD1. V trimming: 0 bases; J trimming: 1 base; junction bases outside the gene matches: 6. Germline lookup yields CDR1 LGHNA and CDR2 YSLEER. The CDR3 length is 17 residues. The CDR3, as DNA: TGCGCCAGCAGCCAAGAACTCGGACAGGGGGGGTCCTACGAGCAGTACTTC. Protein: CASSQELGQGGSYEQYF.

This clone showed up just once. CDR3 residues: CASSITGVSTEAFF. Written as DNA, the CDR3 is TGTGCCAGTAGTATAACAGGGGTCAGCACTGAAGCTTTCTTT. The rearrangement uses TRBV19 and TRBJ1-1; 7 bases fit TRBD1. The germline V gene has CDR1 LNHDA and CDR2 SQIVND (reference sequence). The CDR3 runs to 14 residues. V was clipped by 2 bases and J by 4 bases; unmatched bases: 4.

This chain connects TRBV7-2 to TRBJ2-7, with TRBD2 matching over 11 bases. The V gene's germline CDR1 is SGHTA and CDR2 FQGNSA. V was clipped by 3 bases and J by 0 bases; unmatched bases: 10. The CDR3 runs 18 residues. CDR3 in DNA: TGTGCCAGCAGCTTGGCTAGCGGGGGGCCCTACCTCTCCTACGAGCAGTACTTC. Its protein product is CASSLASGGPYLSYEQYF.

The chain joins TRBV5-8 to TRBJ1-1; D is possibly TRBD1 (6 bases). The CDR3 runs to 16 residues. Germline CDR1 is SGHTS and CDR2 is YDEGEE. The V and J ends lost 4 bases and 4 bases respectively, with 20 bases between them. The CDR3 DNA sequence: TGTGCCAGCAGCCTCCACCTTACCGACAGGTCCACTGAAGCTTTCTTT. As protein: CASSLHLTDRSTEAFF.

The chain uses TRBV30 and TRBJ2-3; TRBD1 agrees at 7 bases. The J segment lost 5 bases and the V segment lost 6 bases, leaving 8 bases of the junction unmatched. Germline lookup yields CDR1 GTSNPN and CDR2 SVGIG (reference sequence). There are 13 residues in the CDR3. The CDR3 DNA follows: TGTGCCTGTGGGCAGGGGGTAGGAGATACGCAGTATTTT. Translation gives CACGQGVGDTQYF.

The chain joins TRBV10-1 to TRBJ2-1, with 11 bases lining up with TRBD2. CDR3 length equals 17 residues. The V gene's germline CDR1 is WNHNN and CDR2 SYGVQD (reference sequence). V gave up 0 bases and J gave up 4 bases; unmatched junction bases: 5. CDR3 DNA: TGCGCCAGCAGTGAGTCTATTCCTAGCGGGGGGTACAATGAGCAGTTCTTC. Translated: CASSESIPSGGYNEQFF.

This clone has more than one count but fewer than ten. The chain recombines TRBV10-3 with TRBJ1-5; 7 bases are shared with TRBD1. J was trimmed by 6 bases and V by 3 bases; bases with no gene match: 11. Germline V gene lookup returns CDR1 ENHRY and CDR2 SYGVKD. The CDR3 totals 16 residues. The CDR3 nucleotides read TGTGCCATCAGTGAAGGGTTGGAACAGGGGATTCAGCCCCAGCATTTT. It translates to CAISEGLEQGIQPQHF.

V and J are TRBV16 and TRBJ1-1; D uncertain. The CDR3 runs 14 residues. Germline V CDR1 and CDR2: KGHSY, FQNENV. V was cut by 4 bases and J by 3 bases, with 12 bases left in between. The CDR3, as DNA: TGTGCCAGCAGCCCCCCCTGGAGAGACACTGAAGCTTTCTTT. It specifies CASSPPWRDTEAFF.

The gene calls are TRBV4-1 and TRBJ1-1; D is unclear. This CDR3 spans 16 amino acids. Germline V CDR1 and CDR2: MGHRA, YSYEKL. Trimming shortened V by 3 bases and J by 0 bases, and 14 bases separated the two germline ends. The DNA of the CDR3 is TGCGCCAGCAGCCAGTCCCAGCTAGATTTGAACACTGAAGCTTTCTTT. Its protein product is CASSQSQLDLNTEAFF.

In this sample, this clone turned up a few times. This chain joins TRBV10-3 and TRBJ2-3, with TRBD2 matching over 12 bases. Germline V CDR1 and CDR2: ENHRY, SYGVKD. The CDR3 extends over 15 amino acids. V was clipped by 3 bases and J by 3 bases; unmatched bases: 1. This CDR3 reads CAISEGTSGTDTQYF. In DNA, the CDR3 is TGTGCCATCAGTGAAGGGACTAGCGGGACAGATACGCAGTATTTT.

In its sample, this clone was seen once. The chain has TRBV19 and TRBJ1-4; TRBD1 agrees at 8 bases. The CDR3 runs to 15 residues. Trimming took 6 bases from V and 6 from J; bases not matched to a gene: 9. The V gene's germline CDR1 is LNHDA and CDR2 SQIVND (reference sequence). CDR3 sequence: CASSKMGQADEKLFF. In nucleotides, the CDR3 is TGTGCCAGTAGCAAAATGGGACAGGCAGATGAAAAACTGTTTTTT.

This clone was found a few times. The chain recombines TRBV18 with TRBJ2-3; the match to TRBD2 covers 13 bases. CDR1 KGHSH and CDR2 LQKENI come from the germline V gene. V lost 6 bases, J lost 3 bases, and 21 bases stayed unmatched. The CDR3 covers 21 residues. The CDR3 reads CASSRLRLAGGTTLATDTQYF. CDR3 DNA: TGTGCCAGCTCTCGACTCCGACTAGCGGGGGGCACCACGCTAGCGACAGATACGCAGTATTTT.

This clone was counted a few times. The chain is built from TRBV19 and TRBJ1-2; TRBD1 agrees at 8 bases. V was clipped by 4 bases and J by 2 bases; unmatched bases: 3. Germline CDR1 LNHDA, CDR2 SQIVND (reference sequence). The CDR3 loop spans 14 amino acids. In DNA form, the CDR3 reads TGTGCCAGTAGTACCGGACAGGGAAACTATGGCTACACCTTC. Translation gives CASSTGQGNYGYTF.

The V gene is TRBV7-9, the J gene TRBJ1-1; D is unclear. Trimming took off 5 bases at V and 5 bases at J, with 12 bases between the two ends. The CDR3 is 13 residues long. The V gene's germline CDR1 is SEHNR and CDR2 FQNEAQ (reference sequence). CDR3 DNA: TGTGCCAGCAGCCCGCCAGGCCGGACTGAAGCTTTCTTT. This gives the protein CASSPPGRTEAFF.

This sequence joins TRBV7-8 and TRBJ1-2, with D possibly being TRBD1 (6 bases). The CDR3 length is 14 residues. Trimming removed 3 bases at V and 6 bases at J, with 14 bases between. CDR1 is SGHVS, CDR2 FQNEAQ, per germline. The CDR3 protein is CASSFQNQGNGYTF. CDR3 DNA: TGTGCCAGCAGCTTTCAGAACCAGGGGAATGGCTACACCTTC.

This clone was detected once. The chain has TRBV20-1 and TRBJ1-1; D remains ambiguous. V dropped 6 bases and J dropped 4 bases, with 9 bases sitting between them. The CDR3 runs 11 residues. CDR1 is DFQATT and CDR2 is SNEGSKA in the germline V gene (reference sequence). The CDR3 spells CSARLGTEAFF. CDR3 DNA sequence: TGCAGTGCGAGGTTGGGCACTGAAGCTTTCTTT.

The rearrangement joins TRBV13 to TRBJ2-3; D might be TRBD2 (6 bases). V lost 2 bases and J lost 4, with 10 bases in between. This CDR3 has 14 residues. CDR1 and CDR2 (germline): PRHDT, FYEKMQ (reference sequence). In DNA form, the CDR3 reads TGTGCCAGCAGCTTACCGGGAGTAGCAGATACGCAGTATTTT. This codes for CASSLPGVADTQYF.